Listed below are T cell receptor beta chains from one sample, sequenced in a study of T cell repertoires in cytomegalovirus infection. Antigens of these TCRs are unknown. TCRdb reprocessed the reads with MiXCR, giving one entry per CDR3 protein. In the table there are 700,000 to 850,000 distinct CDR3 sequences, approximately 29% of which are singletons. This specimen was cultured CD8+ T cells from PBMCs, taken from culture after CMV antigen stimulation. The receptors derive from a human donor in good health (CMV status not recorded). Some clones in this sample may be carry-over from other donors' samples. CDR3s include the opening cysteine and the closing phenylalanine or tryptophan. Each record gives: D gene, V gene, J gene, clone size, CDR3 protein, CDR3 DNA. A D gene is named only where the DNA matches it firmly. Clone sizes are given selectively: once, few, many, or a class where the clone is expanded.

>TRBD2|TRBV7-2|TRBJ2-1|NA
CASSFEGPLAGGYNEQFF
TGTGCCAGCAGCTTCGAGGGGCCTCTAGCGGGGGGTTACAATGAGCAGTTCTTC
>NA|TRBV7-9|TRBJ1-2|NA
CASRPPREGYTF
TGTGCCAGCCGGCCCCCCAGGGAAGGCTACACCTTC
>TRBD1|TRBV11-2|TRBJ1-2|NA
CASSLLRQGGSDYGYTF
TGTGCCAGCAGCTTACTCCGACAGGGAGGCAGTGACTATGGCTACACCTTC
>NA|TRBV11-2|TRBJ2-7|NA
CASSFRIGFWDEQYF
TGTGCCAGCAGCTTTCGGATAGGTTTTTGGGACGAGCAGTACTTC
>NA|TRBV27|TRBJ2-6|NA
CASTSGRPSGANVLTF
TGTGCCAGCACATCTGGGCGGCCCTCTGGGGCCAACGTCCTGACTTTC
>NA|TRBV11-2|TRBJ1-6|NA
CASSSYGGQGPHVFSSPLHF
TGTGCCAGCAGCTCCTATGGGGGCCAGGGGCCTCATGTCTTTTCTTCACCCCTCCACTTT
>TRBD2|TRBV6-2/TRBV6-3|TRBJ2-3|NA
CAIQGPSGDSTDTQYF
TGTGCCATCCAAGGGCCAAGCGGGGATTCCACAGATACGCAGTATTTT
>NA|TRBV7-2|TRBJ1-1|many
CASSLAVDSTEAFF
TGTGCCAGCAGCTTAGCGGTTGACAGCACTGAAGCTTTCTTT
>TRBD1|TRBV7-9|TRBJ1-3|few
CASAGQAAGNTIYF
TGTGCCAGCGCGGGACAGGCAGCTGGAAACACCATATATTTT
>NA|TRBV6-1|TRBJ2-5|few
CASSETGEEGWETQYF
TGTGCCAGCAGTGAAACAGGAGAGGAGGGTTGGGAGACCCAGTACTTC
>NA|TRBV10-3|TRBJ1-1|NA
CAISESGMGNTEAFF
TGTGCCATCAGTGAGTCAGGGATGGGGAACACTGAAGCTTTCTTT
>TRBD1|TRBV2|TRBJ2-1|few
CASRGTVIYNEQFF
TGTGCCAGCAGGGGGACAGTGATCTACAATGAGCAGTTCTTC
>NA|TRBV24-1|TRBJ2-3|NA
CATSDFSDRRFTDTQYF
TGTGCCACCAGTGATTTTAGCGACAGGCGCTTCACAGATACGCAGTATTTT
>TRBD2|TRBV20-1|TRBJ2-7|few
CSATRGGQSYEQYF
TGCAGTGCTACCCGCGGGGGGCAGTCCTACGAGCAGTACTTC
>NA|TRBV7-4|TRBJ1-1|NA
CASSSHSRGEAFF
TGTGCCAGCAGCTCCCACAGTCGGGGTGAAGCTTTCTTT
>NA|TRBV20-1|TRBJ2-1|few
CSARFGSGANEQFF
TGCAGTGCTAGATTCGGGTCAGGGGCGAATGAGCAGTTCTTC
>NA|TRBV12-3/TRBV12-4|TRBJ1-2|NA
CASSLAQPVGVFTTF
TGTGCCAGCAGTTTAGCGCAGCCGGTTGGCGTATTTACAACCTTC
>NA|TRBV6-5|TRBJ2-1|NA
CASSYTAWGTYNEQFF
TGTGCCAGCAGTTACACGGCTTGGGGCACCTACAATGAGCAGTTCTTC
>NA|TRBV29-1|TRBJ2-1|NA
CSVEGGNIPYNEQFF
TGCAGCGTTGAAGGCGGGAATATTCCCTACAATGAGCAGTTCTTC